The next 26 T cell receptor beta chains were all read from a single sample in a study of T cells in Graves' hyperthyroidism and ophthalmopathy. It was RNA transcripts that yielded the amplified TCR beta CDR3 regions. The study used the HTBI primer set for a first-round RT-PCR of the TCR CDR3. One entry per CDR3 protein results from TCRdb running MiXCR on the multiplex PCR reads. Here the sample spans 350,000 or so distinct CDR3 sequences, around 18% being singletons. Input material: blood. The receptors originated from a middle-aged woman with Graves' ophthalmopathy.

There are many counts of this clonotype. The rearrangement joins TRBV28 to TRBJ1-2; no clear D. CDR1 is MDHEN and CDR2 is SYDVKM in the germline V gene. The CDR3 spans 16 residues. V shed 2 bases and J shed 0 bases, with 13 bases lying between them. The CDR3: CASSLVSFLANYGYTF. CDR3 sequence (DNA): TGTGCCAGCAGTTTAGTGTCTTTCCTTGCTAACTATGGCTACACCTTC.

Notes on this clonotype: The CDR3 carries no conserved terminal phenylalanine or tryptophan, so it likely arises from a read error. The chain links TRBV5-1 to TRBJ2-7, with 7 bases fitting TRBD2. CDR3 length: 16 residues. Germline CDR1 SGHRS, CDR2 YFSETQ. The V segment lost 2 bases and the J segment 1 base; nucleotides outside the gene matches: 9. The CDR3 reads CASSLTRASGSYEQYI. DNA of the CDR3: TGCGCCAGCAGCTTAACTAGGGCTAGCGGTTCCTACGAGCAGTACATC.

This clonotype showed up many times. The J gene is TRBJ2-7, the V gene TRBV28, with 9 bases aligning to TRBD1. V shed 6 bases and J 6 bases; nucleotides not matched to a gene: 12. Per the germline V gene, CDR1 is MDHEN and CDR2 is SYDVKM. CDR3 length: 15 amino acids. CDR3 coding DNA: TGTGCCAGCAGAACATGGACAGGGGTTAACCTCGAGCAGTACTTC. It yields the protein CASRTWTGVNLEQYF.

This clonotype was seen at least ten times. The V and J genes are TRBV14 and TRBJ2-7; either TRBD1 or TRBD2 may supply D (5 bases each). Trimming shortened V by 2 bases and J by 0 bases, and 8 bases separated the two germline ends. The CDR3 is made up of 14 amino acids. Germline V gene data show CDR1 as SGHDN and CDR2 as FVKESK. The CDR3 region is CASSQWGTSYEQYF. The CDR3 DNA is TGTGCCAGCAGCCAATGGGGGACCTCCTACGAGCAGTACTTC.

This clonotype was seen ten or more times. This chain connects TRBV20-1 to TRBJ2-5, with D possibly TRBD2 on 5 matching bases. The CDR3 is 11 residues long. V lost 2 bases and J 8 bases, leaving 9 bases between the germline ends. In germline, CDR1 is DFQATT, CDR2 SNEGSKA (reference sequence). In nucleotides, the CDR3 is TGCAGTGCTAGATATACGGGAACCCAGTACTTC. Protein sequence: CSARYTGTQYF.

J is TRBJ1-5 and V is TRBV15, with a weak D call TRBD1 (5 bases). CDR3 length: 17 residues. The V gene's germline CDR1 is LNHNV and CDR2 YYDKDF (reference sequence). V was pared by 3 bases and J by 0 bases, with 15 bases between. Here the CDR3 reads CATSRSGGAGSNQPQHF. In DNA form, the CDR3 reads TGTGCCACCAGCAGGTCCGGAGGGGCGGGTAGCAATCAGCCCCAGCATTTT.

There are a few counts of this clonotype. A much bigger clone sits one base away, suggesting this may be a read error. As the CDR3 is not closed by the conserved phenylalanine or tryptophan, this likely results from a read error. This chain connects TRBV30 to TRBJ1-5; TRBD1 matches at 8 bases. With V trimmed by 3 bases and J by 6 bases, 10 bases remained unmatched. Germline values: CDR1 GTSNPN, CDR2 SVGIG (reference sequence). This CDR3 contains 15 residues. The CDR3 protein is CAWSPGGQVAQPQHL. The CDR3 coding sequence is TGTGCCTGGAGCCCCGGGGGACAGGTGGCTCAGCCCCAGCATCTT.

Ten or more counts support this clonotype. The chain joins TRBV27 to TRBJ2-7; 8 nucleotides line up with TRBD2. Trimming took 6 bases from V and 3 from J; bases not matched to a gene: 7. Germline-derived CDR1 and CDR2 are MNHEY and SMNVEV (reference sequence). The CDR3 has 14 amino acids. CDR3 DNA sequence: TGTGCCAGCAGACCAAGACTAGCGAACTACGAGCAGTACTTC. This encodes CASRPRLANYEQYF.

The J gene is TRBJ1-6, the V gene TRBV6-2 or TRBV6-3; TRBD1 matches at 7 bases. Germline assignment: CDR1 MNHEY and CDR2 SVGEGT. The V gene end was trimmed by 6 bases and the J gene end by 7 bases; junction bases not matched to a gene: 12. The CDR3 has 16 amino acids. This CDR3 reads CASSHGTDRRNSPLHF. The CDR3, as DNA: TGTGCCAGCAGCCACGGGACAGACCGAAGAAATTCACCCCTCCACTTT.

This clonotype was recorded at least ten times. The chain joins TRBV11-2 to TRBJ1-1, with a possible D match to TRBD1 (5 bases). This CDR3 is 14 amino acids long. Per the germline V gene, CDR1 is SGHAT and CDR2 is FQNNGV. V lost 3 bases to trimming and J lost 6 bases, with 14 bases between them. Here the CDR3 DNA reads TGTGCCAGCAGCTTCATGGCAGGGACCTCTGAAGCTTTCTTT. It encodes CASSFMAGTSEAFF.

This clonotype was detected many times. This rearrangement joins TRBV27 to TRBJ2-5; D possibly uses TRBD1 or TRBD2 (5 bases each). The CDR3 is made up of 14 amino acids. CDR1 and CDR2 (germline): MNHEY, SMNVEV (reference sequence). V dropped 5 bases and J dropped 1 base, with 11 bases sitting between them. CDR3 in DNA: TGTGCCAGCAGTGGGGACGCCGTCCAAGAGACCCAGTACTTC. It translates to CASSGDAVQETQYF.

This clonotype was found many times. The chain recombines TRBV12-3 or TRBV12-4 with TRBJ1-2; D is uncertain. V lost 6 bases, J lost 9 bases, and 14 bases lay in between. CDR3 size: 12 residues. Here the CDR3 DNA reads TGTGCCAGCAGCTTCCCCCCGCCGAGCTACACCTTC. Its protein is CASSFPPPSYTF.

This clonotype was seen ten or more times. CDR3 DNA: TGCGCCAGCAGTGAGTCTTGGACAGGGGGCAACACTGAAGCTTTCTTT. Its protein is CASSESWTGGNTEAFF. V usage is TRBV10-1 and J usage is TRBJ1-1, with 11 bases fitting TRBD1. The CDR3 extends over 16 amino acids. V dropped 0 bases and J dropped 2; count of bases not matched to a gene: 2. CDR1 is WNHNN, CDR2 SYGVQD, per germline (reference sequence).

This clonotype was seen at least ten times. The V gene is TRBV19, the J gene TRBJ1-1; perhaps TRBD1 as D (6 bases). V was shortened by 6 bases and J by 2 bases, with 10 bases between the two germline ends. Germline V gene lookup returns CDR1 LNHDA and CDR2 SQIVND (reference sequence). CDR3 length: 13 residues. CDR3 sequence (DNA): TGTGCCAGTAGCTACAGGGTAAACACTGAAGCTTTCTTT. Its protein is CASSYRVNTEAFF.

The chain couples TRBV3-1 to TRBJ2-5; unclear D gene. The CDR3 runs to 15 residues. V lost 3 bases to trimming and J lost 5 bases, with 16 bases between them. The germline V gene has CDR1 LGHDT and CDR2 YNNKEL (reference sequence). DNA for the CDR3: TGTGCCAGCAGCCATCAAGAGAGCCCCGGGGAGACCCAGTACTTC. This translates into CASSHQESPGETQYF.

This clonotype was counted ten times or more. The chain uses TRBV6-1 and TRBJ1-1; no definite D call. Germline values: CDR1 MNHNS, CDR2 SASEGT. V was pared by 3 bases and J by 7 bases, with 12 bases between. The CDR3 extends over 13 amino acids. The CDR3 bases are TGTGCCAGCAGTGATAAGACCAGTTATGAAGCTTTCTTT. Translated, it gives CASSDKTSYEAFF.

This clonotype was observed at least ten times. V and J are TRBV6-5 and TRBJ1-1; D is uncertain. Trimming stripped 5 bases from V and 1 base from J, with 11 bases between. CDR1 MNHEY and CDR2 SVGAGI come from the germline V gene. The CDR3 spans 14 residues. The CDR3 DNA follows: TGTGCCAGCAGTCATAAAACGGGGAACACTGAAGCTTTCTTT. It yields the protein CASSHKTGNTEAFF.

This clonotype was counted at least ten times. The CDR3 loop reads CASSASAGGPETQYF. DNA for the CDR3: TGTGCCAGCAGTGCTTCAGCGGGAGGCCCAGAGACCCAGTACTTC. V gene TRBV6-4 combines with J gene TRBJ2-5, with 9 bases aligning to TRBD2. The CDR3 loop spans 15 amino acids. In germline, CDR1 is MRHNA, CDR2 SNTAGT. The J segment lost 4 bases and the V segment lost 4 bases, leaving 7 bases of the junction unmatched.

This clonotype was counted at least ten times. This chain uses TRBV19 with TRBJ2-2; perhaps TRBD1 as D (5 bases). The CDR3 spans 16 residues. Trimming removed 4 bases at V and 1 base at J, with 13 bases between. CDR1 LNHDA and CDR2 SQIVND come from the germline V gene (reference sequence). CDR3 DNA sequence: TGTGCCAGTAGTACGTTCGGGCAGGGGAACACCGGGGAGCTGTTTTTT. Its translation: CASSTFGQGNTGELFF.

This clonotype appeared many times. V is TRBV20-1 and J is TRBJ2-2, with D uncertain. This CDR3 has 11 amino acids. Germline V CDR1 and CDR2: DFQATT, SNEGSKA (reference sequence). The germline V and J ends were trimmed by 4 bases and 3 bases, with 3 bases remaining between them. The CDR3 here is CSATYTGELFF. CDR3 nucleotides: TGCAGTGCTACTTACACCGGGGAGCTGTTTTTT.

There are many counts of this clonotype. The rearrangement joins TRBV12-3 or TRBV12-4 to TRBJ2-7; the D gene is possibly TRBD1 (6 bases). V lost 3 bases and J 2 bases, leaving 11 bases between the germline ends. The CDR3 has 14 residues. Here the CDR3 DNA reads TGTGCCAGCAGTTTCCCGGGACAACCCTACGAGCAGTACTTC. It encodes CASSFPGQPYEQYF.

This clonotype was counted at least ten times. J is TRBJ2-6 and V is TRBV20-1; perhaps D is TRBD1 or TRBD2 (5 bases each). Germline V gene data show CDR1 as DFQATT and CDR2 as SNEGSKA (reference sequence). Trimming removed 0 bases at V and 4 bases at J, with 16 bases between. The CDR3 has 17 residues. CDR3 nucleotide sequence: TGCAGTGCTAGAGATCGGGGCGGTGGCATCGGGGCCAACGTCCTGACTTTC. It yields the protein CSARDRGGGIGANVLTF.

V and J are TRBV12-3 or TRBV12-4 and TRBJ1-5; D uncertain. The V end was cut by 3 bases, the J end by 7 bases, with 13 bases between. The length of the CDR3 is 14 residues. Here the CDR3 reads CASSLFLSGQPQHF. CDR3 nucleotide sequence: TGTGCCAGCAGTTTGTTCCTTTCCGGGCAGCCCCAGCATTTT.

In this sample, this clonotype turned up a few times. The V gene is TRBV27, the J gene TRBJ1-6; 12 bases match TRBD1. This CDR3 contains 19 residues. CDR1 MNHEY and CDR2 SMNVEV come from the germline V gene (reference sequence). The V gene end was trimmed by 1 base and the J gene end by 8 bases; junction bases not matched to a gene: 12. CDR3: CASSLFKLPGQGAYSPLHF. Written as DNA, the CDR3 is TGTGCCAGCAGTTTATTCAAATTACCGGGACAGGGGGCTTATTCACCCCTCCACTTT.

The chain joins TRBV5-1 to TRBJ1-2, with TRBD1 as a possible D gene (6 bases). Germline-derived CDR1 and CDR2 are SGHRS and YFSETQ. The CDR3 runs 15 residues. V lost 0 bases and J lost 4, with 13 bases in between. The chain's CDR3 is CASSLAGGLGYGYTF. For the CDR3, the DNA is TGCGCCAGCAGCTTGGCTGGGGGGCTCGGCTATGGCTACACCTTC.

This clonotype was detected only a few times. V is TRBV2 and J is TRBJ2-7; 10 positions agree with TRBD1. The CDR3 length is 20 residues. The germline CDR1 and CDR2 sequences are SNHLY and FYNNEI. After removal of 0 bases from V and 2 bases from J, the junction contained 16 bases not matched to a gene. The CDR3 DNA reads as TGTGCCAGCAGTGAAGCGCGTACCCCCGGGACAGGGGATCCCCCCTACGAGCAGTACTTC. It translates to CASSEARTPGTGDPPYEQYF.